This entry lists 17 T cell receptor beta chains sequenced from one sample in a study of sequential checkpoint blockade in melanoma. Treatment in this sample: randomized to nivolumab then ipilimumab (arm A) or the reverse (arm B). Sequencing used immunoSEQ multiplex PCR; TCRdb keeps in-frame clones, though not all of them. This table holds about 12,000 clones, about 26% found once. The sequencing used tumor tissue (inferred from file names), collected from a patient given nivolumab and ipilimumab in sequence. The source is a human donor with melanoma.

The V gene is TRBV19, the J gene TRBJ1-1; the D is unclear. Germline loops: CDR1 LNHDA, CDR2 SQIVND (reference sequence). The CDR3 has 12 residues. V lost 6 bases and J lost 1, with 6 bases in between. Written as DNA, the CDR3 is TGTGCCAGTAGGAAGTGGAACACTGAAGCTTTCTTT. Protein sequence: CASRKWNTEAFF.

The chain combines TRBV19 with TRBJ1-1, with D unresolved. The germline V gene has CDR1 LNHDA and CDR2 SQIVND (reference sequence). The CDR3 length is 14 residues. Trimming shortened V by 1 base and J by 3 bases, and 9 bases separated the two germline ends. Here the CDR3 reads CASSIGGLHTEAFF. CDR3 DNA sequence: TGTGCCAGTAGTATAGGGGGTCTCCACACTGAAGCTTTCTTT.

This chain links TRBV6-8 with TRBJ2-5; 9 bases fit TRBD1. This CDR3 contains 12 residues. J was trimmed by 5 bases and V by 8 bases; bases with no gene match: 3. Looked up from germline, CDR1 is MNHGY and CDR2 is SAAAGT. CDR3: CASGDRAETQYF. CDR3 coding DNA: TGTGCCAGCGGGGACAGGGCGGAGACCCAGTACTTC.

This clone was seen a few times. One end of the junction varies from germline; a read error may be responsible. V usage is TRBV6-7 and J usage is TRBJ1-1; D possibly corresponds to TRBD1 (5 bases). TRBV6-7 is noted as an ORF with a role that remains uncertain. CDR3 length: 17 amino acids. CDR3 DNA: TGTGCCAGCAGTGAAGAAGTTATGGAGGACAAGAACGCTGAAGCTTTCTTT. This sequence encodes CASSEEVMEDKNAEAFF.

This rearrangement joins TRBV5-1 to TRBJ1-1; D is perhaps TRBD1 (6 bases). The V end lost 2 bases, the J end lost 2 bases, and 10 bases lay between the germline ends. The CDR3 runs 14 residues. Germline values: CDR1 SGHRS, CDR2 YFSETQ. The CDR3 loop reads CASSFDGGNTEAFF. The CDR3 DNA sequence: TGCGCCAGCAGCTTCGATGGGGGCAACACTGAAGCTTTCTTT.

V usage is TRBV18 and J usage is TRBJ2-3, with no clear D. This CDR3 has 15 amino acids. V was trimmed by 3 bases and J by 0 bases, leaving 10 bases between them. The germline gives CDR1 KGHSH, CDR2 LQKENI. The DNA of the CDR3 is TGTGCCAGCTCACCGGGGTCCTCTAGCACAGATACGCAGTATTTT. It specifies CASSPGSSSTDTQYF.

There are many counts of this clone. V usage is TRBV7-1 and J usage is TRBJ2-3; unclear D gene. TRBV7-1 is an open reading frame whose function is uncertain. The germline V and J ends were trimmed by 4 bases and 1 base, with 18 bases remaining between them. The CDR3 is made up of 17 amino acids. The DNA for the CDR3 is TGTGCCAGCAGCTTAGGCTTCCGGTCGTTGGGCACAGATACGCAGTATTTT. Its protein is CASSLGFRSLGTDTQYF.

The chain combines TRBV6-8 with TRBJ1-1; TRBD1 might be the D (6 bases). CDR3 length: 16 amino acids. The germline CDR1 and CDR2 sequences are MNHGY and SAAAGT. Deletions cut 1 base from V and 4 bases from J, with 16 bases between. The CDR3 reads CASSYFRGGAFTEAFF. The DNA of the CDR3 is TGTGCCAGCAGTTACTTTAGGGGGGGCGCGTTCACTGAAGCTTTCTTT.

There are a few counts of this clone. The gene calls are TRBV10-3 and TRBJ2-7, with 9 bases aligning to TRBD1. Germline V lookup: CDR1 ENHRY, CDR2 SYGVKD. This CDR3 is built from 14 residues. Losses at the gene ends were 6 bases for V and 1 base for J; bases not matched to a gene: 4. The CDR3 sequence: CAISGTGMSYEQYF. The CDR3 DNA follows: TGTGCCATCAGCGGGACAGGGATGTCCTACGAGCAGTACTTC.

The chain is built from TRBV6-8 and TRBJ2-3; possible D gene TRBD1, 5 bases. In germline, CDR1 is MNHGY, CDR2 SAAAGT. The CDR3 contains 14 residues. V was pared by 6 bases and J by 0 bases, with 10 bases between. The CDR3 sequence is CASRRTGSTDTQYF. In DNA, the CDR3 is TGTGCCAGCAGACGAACAGGCAGCACAGATACGCAGTATTTT.

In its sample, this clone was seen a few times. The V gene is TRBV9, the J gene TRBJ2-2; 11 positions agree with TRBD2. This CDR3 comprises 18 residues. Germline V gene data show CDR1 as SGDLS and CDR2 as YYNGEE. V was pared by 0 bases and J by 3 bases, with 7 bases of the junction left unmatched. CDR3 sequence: CASSVAPSGGSHTGELFF. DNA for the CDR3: TGTGCCAGCAGCGTAGCCCCTAGCGGGGGGTCACACACCGGGGAGCTGTTTTTT.

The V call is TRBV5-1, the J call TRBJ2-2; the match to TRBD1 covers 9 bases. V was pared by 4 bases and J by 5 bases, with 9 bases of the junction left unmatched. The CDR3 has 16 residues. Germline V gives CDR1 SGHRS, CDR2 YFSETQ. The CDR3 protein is CASSRGQGIWTGELFF. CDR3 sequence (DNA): TGCGCCAGCAGCCGAGGACAGGGGATATGGACCGGGGAGCTGTTTTTT.

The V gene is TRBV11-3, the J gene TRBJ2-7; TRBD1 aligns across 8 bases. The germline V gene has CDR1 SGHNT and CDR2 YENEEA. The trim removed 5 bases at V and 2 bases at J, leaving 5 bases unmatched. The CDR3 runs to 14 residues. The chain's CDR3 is CASSLQGVTYEQYF. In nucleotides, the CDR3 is TGTGCCAGCAGCCTACAGGGGGTAACCTACGAGCAGTACTTC. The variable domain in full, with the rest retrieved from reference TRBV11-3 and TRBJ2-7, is EAGVVQSPRYKIIEKKQPVAFWCNPISGHNTLYWYLQNLGQGPELLIRYENEEAVDDSQLPKDRFSAERLKGVDSTLKIQPAELGDSAVYLCASSLQGVTYEQYFGPGTRLTVT.

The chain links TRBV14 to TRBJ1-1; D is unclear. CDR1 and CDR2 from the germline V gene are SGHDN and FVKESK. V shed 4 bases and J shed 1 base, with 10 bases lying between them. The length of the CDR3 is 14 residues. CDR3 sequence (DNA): TGTGCCAGCAGCCGGAAGACCCGGAACACTGAAGCTTTCTTT. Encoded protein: CASSRKTRNTEAFF.

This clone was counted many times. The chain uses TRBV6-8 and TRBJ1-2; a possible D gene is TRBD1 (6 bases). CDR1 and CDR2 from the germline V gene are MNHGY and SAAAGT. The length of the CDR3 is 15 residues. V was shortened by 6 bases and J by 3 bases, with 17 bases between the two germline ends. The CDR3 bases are TGTGCCAGCAGCCAGTGGGGGGGGCGCGACTATGGCTACACCTTC. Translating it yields CASSQWGGRDYGYTF.

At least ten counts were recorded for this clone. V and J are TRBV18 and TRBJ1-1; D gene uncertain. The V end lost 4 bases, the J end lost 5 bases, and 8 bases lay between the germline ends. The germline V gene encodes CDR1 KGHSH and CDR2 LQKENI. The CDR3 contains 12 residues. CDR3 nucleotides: TGTGCCAGCTCACTCCGAGGGACTGAAGCTTTCTTT. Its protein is CASSLRGTEAFF.

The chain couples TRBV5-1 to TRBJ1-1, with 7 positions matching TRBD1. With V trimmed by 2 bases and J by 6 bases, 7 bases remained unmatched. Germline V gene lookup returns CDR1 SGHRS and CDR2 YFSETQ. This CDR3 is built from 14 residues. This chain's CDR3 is CASSLRQGGPEAFF. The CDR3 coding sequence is TGCGCCAGCAGCTTAAGACAGGGAGGGCCTGAAGCTTTCTTT. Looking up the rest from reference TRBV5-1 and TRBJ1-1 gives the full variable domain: KAGVTQTPRYLIKTRGQQVTLSCSPISGHRSVSWYQQTPGQGLQFLFEYFSETQRNKGNFPGRFSGRQFSNSRSEMNVSTLELGDSALYLCASSLRQGGPEAFFGQGTRLTVV.